This TCR beta chain was retrieved from a study of T cell changes during pregnancy in multiple sclerosis. Using immunoSEQ multiplex PCR, the repertoire was profiled, and TCRdb retains in-frame clones only, with some absent. This sample yields around 50,000 clones, of which about 90% are seen a single time; 0.5% belongs to the top ten. This clone has just a few counts. Trimming shortened V by 3 bases and J by 1 base, and 7 bases separated the two germline ends. Germline values: CDR1 SGHDT, CDR2 YYEEEE. The CDR3 consists of 13 residues. The TCR sequence derives from a female donor with multiple sclerosis, enrolled in a pregnancy study. The chain joins TRBV5-6 to TRBJ1-1; D unclear. The sequences come from CD4+ T cells from peripheral blood mononuclear cells, collected in the third trimester of pregnancy. The CDR3 nucleotides read TGTGCCAGCAGCTACCGGGAGAACACTGAAGCTTTCTTT. Its protein product is CASSYRENTEAFF.